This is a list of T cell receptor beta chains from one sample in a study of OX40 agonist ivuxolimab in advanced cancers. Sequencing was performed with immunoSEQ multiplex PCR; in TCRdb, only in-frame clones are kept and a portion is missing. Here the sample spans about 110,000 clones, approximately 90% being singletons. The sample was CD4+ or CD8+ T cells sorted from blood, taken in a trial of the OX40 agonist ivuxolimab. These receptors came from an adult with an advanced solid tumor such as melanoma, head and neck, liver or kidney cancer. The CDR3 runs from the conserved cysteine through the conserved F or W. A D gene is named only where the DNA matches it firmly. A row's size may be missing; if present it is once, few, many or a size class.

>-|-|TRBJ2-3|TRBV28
TGTGCCAGCAGGGGGGCTAGCACAGATACGCAGTATTTT
CASRGASTDTQYF
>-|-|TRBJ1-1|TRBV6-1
TGTGCCGGCAAACTGGTTTGGAACACTGAAGCTTTCTTT
CAGKLVWNTEAFF
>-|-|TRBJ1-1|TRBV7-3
TGTGCCAGCAGCATACAGCCGAACACTGAAGCTTTCTTT
CASSIQPNTEAFF
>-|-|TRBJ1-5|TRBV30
TGTGCCTGGAATTCTATTGGGGCTAGCAATCAGCCCCAGCATTTT
CAWNSIGASNQPQHF
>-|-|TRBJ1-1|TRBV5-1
TGCGCCAGCAGCTTGGATGGAACTGAAGCTTTCTTT
CASSLDGTEAFF
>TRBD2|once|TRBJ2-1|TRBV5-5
TGTGCCAGCAGCCACCAACCAGGACTAGCGAGAATAAGGGATGAGCAGTTCTTC
CASSHQPGLARIRDEQFF
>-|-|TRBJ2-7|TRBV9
TGTGCCAGCAGTCCTGACGGGACGGTCAGAGGGCAGTACTTC
CASSPDGTVRGQYF
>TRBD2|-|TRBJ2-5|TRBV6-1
TGTGCCAGCAGTGGGGGACTAGCGGGGGGTCAAGAGACCCAGTACTTC
CASSGGLAGGQETQYF
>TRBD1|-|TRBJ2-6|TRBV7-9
TGTGCCAGCGGCCGGGACAGGGGTCGTGGGGCCAACGTCCTGACTTTC
CASGRDRGRGANVLTF
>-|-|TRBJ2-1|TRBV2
TGTGCCAGTAATGGTCCCAATGAGCAGTTCTTC
CASNGPNEQFF
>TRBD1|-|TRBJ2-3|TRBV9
TGTGCCAGCACCCGGACAGGGTCAGATACGCAGTATTTT
CASTRTGSDTQYF
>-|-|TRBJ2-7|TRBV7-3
TGTGCCAGCAGCCCACAGGGTATCCACGAGCAGTACTTC
CASSPQGIHEQYF
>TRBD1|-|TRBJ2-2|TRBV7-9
TGTGCCAGCAACGGACAGGGGAACACCGGGGAGCTGTTTTTT
CASNGQGNTGELFF
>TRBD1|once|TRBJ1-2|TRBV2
TGTGCCAGCAGTACAGGGGAAGTCTATGGCTACACCTTC
CASSTGEVYGYTF
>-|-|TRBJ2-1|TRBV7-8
TGTGCCAGCGGCTGGGGGTACAATGAGCAGTTCTTC
CASGWGYNEQFF